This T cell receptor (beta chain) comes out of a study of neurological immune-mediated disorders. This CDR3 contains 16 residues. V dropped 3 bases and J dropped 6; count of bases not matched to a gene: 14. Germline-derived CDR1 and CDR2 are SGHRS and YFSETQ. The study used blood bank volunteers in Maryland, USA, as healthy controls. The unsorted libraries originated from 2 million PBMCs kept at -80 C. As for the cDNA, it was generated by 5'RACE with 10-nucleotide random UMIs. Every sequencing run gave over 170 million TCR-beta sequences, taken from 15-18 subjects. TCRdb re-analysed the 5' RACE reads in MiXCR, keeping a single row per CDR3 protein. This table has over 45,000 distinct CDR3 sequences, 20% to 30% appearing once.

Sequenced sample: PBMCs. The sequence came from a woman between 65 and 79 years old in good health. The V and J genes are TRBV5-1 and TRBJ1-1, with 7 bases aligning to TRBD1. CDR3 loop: CASSSEQGRGTAEAFF. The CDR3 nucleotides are TGCGCCAGCAGCTCGGAACAGGGGAGGGGTACCGCTGAAGCTTTCTTT.